Following are 15 T cell receptor beta chains from one sample sequenced in a study of blood T cell repertoires in COVID-19. Profiling relied on immunoSEQ multiplex PCR, and the TCRdb table lists in-frame clones only, not all of them. The sample lists about 300,000 clones, approximately 88% seen once, with 6.9% in the top ten. Sequencing was carried out using peripheral blood. These receptors came from a woman aged 30 to 39 who had recovered from COVID-19.

V gene TRBV7-2 combines with J gene TRBJ1-5; D is unclear. The CDR3 is 13 amino acids. The germline V gene has CDR1 SGHTA and CDR2 FQGNSA. Trimming removed 2 bases from V and 4 bases from J, with 6 bases in between. CDR3 sequence reads: CASSLSVNQPQHF. In nucleotides, the CDR3 is TGTGCCAGCAGCTTATCGGTGAATCAGCCCCAGCATTTT. The full variable domain, rest sourced from reference TRBV7-2 and TRBJ1-5, is GAGVSQSPSNKVTEKGKDVELRCDPISGHTALYWYRQSLGQGLEFLIYFQGNSAPDKSGLPSDRFSAERTGGSVSTLTIQRTQQEDSAVYLCASSLSVNQPQHFGDGTRLSIL.

The V gene is TRBV18, the J gene TRBJ1-3, with a weak D call TRBD1 (6 bases). V was clipped by 9 bases and J by 0 bases, with 12 bases between them. The CDR3 contains 14 residues. Germline V CDR1 and CDR2: KGHSH, LQKENI. The CDR3 is CASPGQSSGNTIYF. The CDR3 DNA reads TGTGCCAGTCCCGGACAGAGCTCTGGAAACACCATATATTTT.

The count of this clone is one. CDR3 protein: CASSEVFRDRGVGGEKLFF. The CDR3 DNA sequence: TGTGCCAGCAGTGAAGTGTTCCGGGACAGGGGAGTAGGAGGTGAAAAACTGTTTTTT. J is TRBJ1-4 and V is TRBV6-1, with 10 bases matching TRBD1. Germline trimming cut 1 base from V and 7 bases from J; bases unmatched to any gene: 15. The CDR3 totals 19 residues. Germline V gene lookup returns CDR1 MNHNS and CDR2 SASEGT.

J is TRBJ2-2 and V is TRBV6-5; D unresolved. Germline V gives CDR1 MNHEY, CDR2 SVGAGI. The V end was cut by 0 bases, the J end by 1 base, with 3 bases between. The CDR3 totals 14 residues. The DNA of the CDR3 is TGTGCCAGCAGTTACTCTCGGAACACCGGGGAGCTGTTTTTT. Amino acid sequence: CASSYSRNTGELFF.

This chain links TRBV11-2 with TRBJ1-5; no clear D. Trimming pared 0 bases from V and 4 bases from J, leaving 4 bases between. There are 13 residues in the CDR3. In germline, CDR1 is SGHAT, CDR2 FQNNGV. CDR3 sequence: CASSLDVNQPQHF. In nucleotides, the CDR3 is TGTGCCAGCAGCTTAGACGTTAATCAGCCCCAGCATTTT.

The gene calls are TRBV7-2 and TRBJ1-2; no definite D call. Trimming removed 1 base at V and 7 bases at J, with 16 bases between. The germline gives CDR1 SGHTA, CDR2 FQGNSA. The CDR3 has 15 amino acids. CDR3 amino acids: CASSLEPGGSGGYTF. The DNA for the CDR3 is TGTGCCAGCAGCTTAGAGCCGGGAGGGAGTGGTGGCTACACCTTC. The full variable domain, in which reference TRBV7-2 and TRBJ1-2 provide the parts outside the CDR3, is GAGVSQSPSNKVTEKGKDVELRCDPISGHTALYWYRQSLGQGLEFLIYFQGNSAPDKSGLPSDRFSAERTGGSVSTLTIQRTQQEDSAVYLCASSLEPGGSGGYTFGSGTRLTVV.

The rearrangement joins TRBV3-1 (or the pseudogene TRBV3-2) to TRBJ1-6; 7 bases map to TRBD1. The CDR3 consists of 19 residues. Germline trimming cut 1 base from V and 0 bases from J; bases unmatched to any gene: 9. The germline gives CDR1 LGHDT, CDR2 YNNKEL (reference sequence). In DNA, the CDR3 is TGTGCCAGCAGCCAAGGAATAACAGGGGTCAGCTCCTATAATTCACCCCTCCACTTT. It codes for CASSQGITGVSSYNSPLHF.

V and J are TRBV4-1 and TRBJ2-2, with 9 bases aligning to TRBD1. CDR1 is MGHRA and CDR2 is YSYEKL in the germline V gene. The CDR3 extends over 17 amino acids. Trimming cost V 3 bases and J 6 bases; bases outside gene matches: 11. CDR3 bases: TGCGCCAGCAGCCACGCCAAGGACAGGGGTACTTCCGGGGAGCTGTTTTTT. It is translated as CASSHAKDRGTSGELFF.

The chain is built from TRBV11-2 and TRBJ1-6, with D unclear. The germline V and J ends were trimmed by 0 bases and 5 bases, with 5 bases remaining between them. Germline V gene lookup returns CDR1 SGHAT and CDR2 FQNNGV. This CDR3 has 14 residues. The CDR3 coding sequence is TGTGCCAGCAGCTTAGATGTCGATAATTCACCCCTCCACTTT. This encodes CASSLDVDNSPLHF.

The V call is TRBV4-1, the J call TRBJ1-2; no definite D call. CDR1 MGHRA and CDR2 YSYEKL come from the germline V gene. The CDR3 runs to 13 residues. V lost 0 bases, J lost 5 bases, and 7 bases lay in between. The CDR3: CASSQDRKYGYTF. CDR3 nucleotide sequence: TGCGCCAGCAGCCAAGACAGAAAGTATGGCTACACCTTC.

The chain combines TRBV6-6 with TRBJ1-5; D remains ambiguous. The CDR3 is 15 amino acids. CDR1 and CDR2 (germline): MNHNY, SVGAGI (reference sequence). The V end was cut by 2 bases, the J end by 5 bases, with 13 bases between. CDR3 amino acids: CASSYSSGRDQPQHF. The CDR3 DNA is TGTGCCAGCAGTTACAGTTCGGGGAGGGATCAGCCCCAGCATTTT.

This clone has only a few counts. This chain uses TRBV25-1 with TRBJ1-1, with 9 bases aligning to TRBD1. Germline CDR1 is MGHDK and CDR2 is SYGVNS. Unmatched junction bases numbered 4, after V lost 1 base and J lost 1 base. The CDR3 totals 16 residues. The CDR3 DNA reads TGTGCCAGCAGTGAATGGACAGGGGCGCAGAACACTGAAGCTTTCTTT. Protein: CASSEWTGAQNTEAFF.

The genes are TRBV15 and TRBJ2-3; D is ambiguous. CDR1 LNHNV and CDR2 YYDKDF come from the germline V gene (reference sequence). V dropped 0 bases and J dropped 2 bases, with 12 bases sitting between them. CDR3 length: 16 amino acids. The CDR3: CATSRDLGSNTDTQYF. In nucleotides, the CDR3 is TGTGCCACCAGCAGAGATCTAGGCAGTAACACAGATACGCAGTATTTT.

CDR3 amino acids: CASSLYPAGNQPQHF. Here the CDR3 DNA reads TGTGCCAGCAGCTTATACCCCGCGGGCAATCAGCCCCAGCATTTT. V is TRBV5-8 and J is TRBJ1-5, with D uncertain. V was pared by 2 bases and J by 2 bases, with 11 bases between. Germline V gene sequence: CDR1 SGHTS, CDR2 YDEGEE. The CDR3 is 15 residues long.

The chain couples TRBV5-1 to TRBJ2-2; the match to TRBD1 covers 7 bases. CDR1 is SGHRS, CDR2 YFSETQ, per germline. V was pared by 3 bases and J by 0 bases, with 2 bases of the junction left unmatched. The CDR3 sequence is 15 residues long. DNA for the CDR3: TGCGCCAGCAGCTGGGACAGACCGAACACCGGGGAGCTGTTTTTT. It specifies CASSWDRPNTGELFF. The whole variable domain, remainder taken from reference TRBV5-1 and TRBJ2-2, is KAGVTQTPRYLIKTRGQQVTLSCSPISGHRSVSWYQQTPGQGLQFLFEYFSETQRNKGNFPGRFSGRQFSNSRSEMNVSTLELGDSALYLCASSWDRPNTGELFFGEGSRLTVL.